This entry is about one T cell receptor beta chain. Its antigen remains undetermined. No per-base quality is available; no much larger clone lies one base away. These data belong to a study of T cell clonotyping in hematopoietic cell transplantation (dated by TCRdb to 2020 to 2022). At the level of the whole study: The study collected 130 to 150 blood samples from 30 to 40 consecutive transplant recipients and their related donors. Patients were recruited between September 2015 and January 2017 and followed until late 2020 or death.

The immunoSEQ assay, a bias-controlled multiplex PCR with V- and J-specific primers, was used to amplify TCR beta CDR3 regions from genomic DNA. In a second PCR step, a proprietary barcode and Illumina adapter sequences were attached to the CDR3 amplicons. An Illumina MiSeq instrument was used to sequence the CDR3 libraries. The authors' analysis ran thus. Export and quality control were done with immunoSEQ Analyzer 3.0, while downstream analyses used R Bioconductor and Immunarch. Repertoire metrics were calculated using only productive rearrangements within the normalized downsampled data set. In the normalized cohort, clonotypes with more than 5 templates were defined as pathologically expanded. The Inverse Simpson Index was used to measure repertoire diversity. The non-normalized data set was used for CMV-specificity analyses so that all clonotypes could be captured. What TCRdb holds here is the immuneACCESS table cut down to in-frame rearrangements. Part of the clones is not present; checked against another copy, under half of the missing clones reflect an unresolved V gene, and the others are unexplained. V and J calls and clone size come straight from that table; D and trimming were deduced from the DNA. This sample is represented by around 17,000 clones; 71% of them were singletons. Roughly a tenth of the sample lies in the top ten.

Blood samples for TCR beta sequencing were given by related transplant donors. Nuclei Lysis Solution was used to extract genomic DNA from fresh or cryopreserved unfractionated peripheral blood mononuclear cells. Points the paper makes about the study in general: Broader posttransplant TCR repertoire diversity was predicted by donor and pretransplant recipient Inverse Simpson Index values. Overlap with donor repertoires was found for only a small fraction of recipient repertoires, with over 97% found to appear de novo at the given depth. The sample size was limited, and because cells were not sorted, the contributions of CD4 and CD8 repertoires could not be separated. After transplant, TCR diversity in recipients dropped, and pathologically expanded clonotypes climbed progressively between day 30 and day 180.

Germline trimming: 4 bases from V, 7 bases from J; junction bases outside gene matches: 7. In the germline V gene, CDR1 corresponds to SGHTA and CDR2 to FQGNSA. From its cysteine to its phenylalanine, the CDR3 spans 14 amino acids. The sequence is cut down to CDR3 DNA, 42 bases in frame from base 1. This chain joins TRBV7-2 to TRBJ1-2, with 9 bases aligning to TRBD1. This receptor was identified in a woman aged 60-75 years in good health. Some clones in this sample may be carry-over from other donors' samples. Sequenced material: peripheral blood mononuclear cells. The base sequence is TGTGCCAGCAGCTACGGGACAGGGTTGGGTGGCTACACCTTC. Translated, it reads CASSYGTGLGGYTF.